This TCR beta chain was sequenced in a study of cytomegalovirus exposure and HLA in healthy donors. Study at large: Clustering assigned over 70% of the approximately 400 genotyped donors to the Caucasian-associated ancestry cluster.

PCR involved 60 Vbeta and 13 Jbeta primers. Sequencing used immunoSEQ multiplex PCR; TCRdb keeps in-frame clones, though not all of them. In the table there are roughly 66,000 clones, roughly four fifths of which are singletons. V lost 3 bases to trimming and J lost 7 bases, with 14 bases between them. CDR3 length equals 14 residues. CDR1 is SGHNT and CDR2 is YYREEE in the germline V gene (reference sequence). The gene calls are TRBV5-4 and TRBJ2-1, with D perhaps TRBD1 (6 bases). This sequence was found in a man aged 45-65 years in good health and CMV-seronegative. Sequencing was carried out using PBMCs. This chain's CDR3 is CASSSGTLKNEQFF. CDR3 sequence (DNA): TGTGCCAGCAGCTCTGGGACACTAAAAAATGAGCAGTTCTTC.